This T cell receptor beta chain appears in the sequencing data of a study of T cell responses to AZD1222 COVID-19 vaccine. The study's findings and limits: With two AZD1222 doses given, Spike-specific TCR breadth and depth both rose. Donors in the cohort were predominantly white British and more often female, and clonal diversity was possibly underestimated. Unmutated regions of variants are reportedly targeted by nearly half of spike-specific TCRs. Seropositivity was recorded at baseline in only a handful of AZD1222 recipients.

Regarding this clone: Its antigen is unidentified.

The CDR3 has 14 amino acids. V shed 0 bases and J shed 7 bases, with 9 bases lying between them. Germline values: CDR1 KGHSH, CDR2 LQKENI. Sequenced by immunoSEQ multiplex PCR; TCRdb stores in-frame clones only, minus some. The sample includes over 150,000 clones, approximately 95% of them seen just once. This receptor was identified in an adult who received the AZD1222 COVID-19 vaccine. V and J are TRBV18 and TRBJ1-4; D is undetermined. Source: peripheral blood, taken 28 days after the second AZD1222 dose. The CDR3 bases are TGTGCCAGCTCACCACCCGGGTCTAGTGAAAAACTGTTTTTT. It specifies CASSPPGSSEKLFF.